This T cell receptor beta chain is drawn from a study of response to subunit inactivated influenza vaccine. General study findings and limits: T cells newly recruited by each seasonal influenza vaccination are few, the authors suggested.

Trimming took 3 bases from V and 1 from J, leaving 7 bases between them. Per the germline V gene, CDR1 is SGDLS and CDR2 is YYNGEE. The CDR3 consists of 13 residues. TCRdb reprocessed the RT-PCR reads with MiXCR, giving one entry per CDR3 protein. The sample consists of 800,000 to 1,000,000 distinct CDR3 sequences, roughly 20% of them appearing once. Concerning this clonotype: Its antigen is as yet unknown.

The chain carries TRBV9 and TRBJ1-1; D call uncertain. This material consisted of PBMCs from blood, taken more than 4 days after vaccination. This clonotype was sampled from a man aged 50 to 59 who received an inactivated influenza vaccine. The CDR3 sequence: CASSASRNTEAFF. The CDR3 nucleotides read TGTGCCAGCAGCGCCTCCAGGAACACTGAAGCTTTCTTT.